This T cell receptor (beta chain) was recorded in a study of control samples from healthy donors and cancer patients. The CDR3 consists of 13 residues. The V end lost 5 bases, the J end lost 0 bases, and 2 bases lay between the germline ends. Germline lookup yields CDR1 SGHTA and CDR2 FQGTGA. Generated by immunoSEQ multiplex PCR, the TCRdb table keeps only in-frame clones and is missing some. This table has tens of thousands of clones, around 86% appearing once. The receptor was isolated from a middle-aged woman with lung cancer. J is TRBJ2-6 and V is TRBV7-3, with unresolved D. Sequenced sample: PBMCs. For the CDR3, the DNA is TGTGCCAGCAGCATCTCTGGGGCCAACGTCCTGACTTTC. This codes for CASSISGANVLTF.